Listed below are T cell receptor beta chains from one sample, sequenced in a study of immune heterogeneity within non-small cell lung tumors. A single record per CDR3 protein comes from TCRdb applying MiXCR to the multiplex PCR reads. Counted here are 3,000 to 4,000 distinct CDR3 sequences, over 30% occurring once; the ten biggest clones make up more than 12%. The sample consisted of lung tumor tissue. The receptors were sampled from an older man with non-small cell lung cancer. Each CDR3 is given with its conserved first and last residue. The order of the fields is clone size, J gene, V gene, D gene, CDR3 DNA, CDR3 protein. D genes are given only for firm matches. Not every row has a clone size; where given, it reads once, few, many or a size class.

abundance: large
j_gene: TRBJ2-7
v_gene: TRBV7-2
d_gene: NA
CDR3nt: TGTGCCAGCAGCTTAGGGGCAGGACGATACGAGCAGTACTTC
CDR3aa: CASSLGAGRYEQYF

abundance: NA
j_gene: TRBJ2-4
v_gene: TRBV24-1
d_gene: NA
CDR3nt: TGTGCCACCAGGGGTGCCAAAAACATTCAGTACTTC
CDR3aa: CATRGAKNIQYF

abundance: NA
j_gene: TRBJ2-1
v_gene: TRBV7-3
d_gene: NA
CDR3nt: TGTGCCAGCAGCCCGGTAGGGGGTGAGCAGTTCTTC
CDR3aa: CASSPVGGEQFF

abundance: NA
j_gene: TRBJ2-7
v_gene: TRBV2
d_gene: TRBD2
CDR3nt: TGTGCCAGCAGTCCGACGACTAGCGGGAGAGTTTTCTACGAGCAGTACTTC
CDR3aa: CASSPTTSGRVFYEQYF

abundance: few
j_gene: TRBJ1-2
v_gene: TRBV27
d_gene: NA
CDR3nt: TGTGCCAGCAGTCCCCGACCCGACAGGATAACATATGGCTACACCTTC
CDR3aa: CASSPRPDRITYGYTF

abundance: few
j_gene: TRBJ2-7
v_gene: TRBV2
d_gene: NA
CDR3nt: TGTGCCAGCAGTGAAGCCCGGGGGCTCTACTACGAGCAGTACTTC
CDR3aa: CASSEARGLYYEQYF

abundance: NA
j_gene: TRBJ2-2
v_gene: TRBV12-3/TRBV12-4
d_gene: NA
CDR3nt: TGTGCCAGCACCGCGGGCCTCAACACCGGGGAGCTGTTTTTT
CDR3aa: CASTAGLNTGELFF

abundance: NA
j_gene: TRBJ2-1
v_gene: TRBV24-1
d_gene: NA
CDR3nt: TGTGCCACCAGTCAGGGGTGGAATGAGCAGTTCTTC
CDR3aa: CATSQGWNEQFF

abundance: few
j_gene: TRBJ1-1
v_gene: TRBV19
d_gene: NA
CDR3nt: TGTGCCAGTAGTATAGCCTGGGCACCCGAGTTGAACACTGAAGCTTTCTTT
CDR3aa: CASSIAWAPELNTEAFF

abundance: NA
j_gene: TRBJ2-3
v_gene: TRBV7-9
d_gene: NA
CDR3nt: TGTGCCAGCAGAAGTGAAGGCGCCCACAACACAGATACGCAGTATTTT
CDR3aa: CASRSEGAHNTDTQYF

abundance: NA
j_gene: TRBJ1-6
v_gene: TRBV2
d_gene: NA
CDR3nt: TGTGCCAGCAGTGAACGGACAGCTAATAATTCACCCCTCCACTTT
CDR3aa: CASSERTANNSPLHF

abundance: NA
j_gene: TRBJ2-7
v_gene: TRBV6-9
d_gene: TRBD1
CDR3nt: TGTGCCAGCAGTTACGGACAGGGAGCCTACGAGCAGTACTTC
CDR3aa: CASSYGQGAYEQYF

abundance: NA
j_gene: TRBJ2-7
v_gene: TRBV7-8
d_gene: NA
CDR3nt: TGTGCCAGCAGATTGCCGCGTGGGGGGCAGGGCGAGCAGTACTTC
CDR3aa: CASRLPRGGQGEQYF

abundance: NA
j_gene: TRBJ2-5
v_gene: TRBV9
d_gene: NA
CDR3nt: TGTGCCAGCAGCGGGGAAGGGAAGGGCCAAGAGACCCAGTACTTC
CDR3aa: CASSGEGKGQETQYF

abundance: few
j_gene: TRBJ2-2
v_gene: TRBV6-1
d_gene: NA
CDR3nt: TGTGCCAGCTCGAAGGAGGCGGAGGAGCTGTTTTTT
CDR3aa: CASSKEAEELFF

abundance: NA
j_gene: TRBJ2-1
v_gene: TRBV28
d_gene: TRBD1
CDR3nt: TGTGCCAGCAGGGGACAGGGAGTAACCTACAGTGAGCAGTTCTTC
CDR3aa: CASRGQGVTYSEQFF

abundance: NA
j_gene: TRBJ2-3
v_gene: TRBV10-3
d_gene: TRBD2
CDR3nt: TGTGCCATCAGTGCGGCGGGAGCTCCCACAGATACGCAGTATTTT
CDR3aa: CAISAAGAPTDTQYF

abundance: few
j_gene: TRBJ1-5
v_gene: TRBV5-6
d_gene: NA
CDR3nt: TGTGCCAGCAGCTTCGGGTATCAGCCCCAGCATTTT
CDR3aa: CASSFGYQPQHF

abundance: NA
j_gene: TRBJ1-1
v_gene: TRBV29-1
d_gene: NA
CDR3nt: TGCAGCGCTGGACTCTTGGACACTGAAGCTTTCTTT
CDR3aa: CSAGLLDTEAFF

abundance: few
j_gene: TRBJ2-7
v_gene: TRBV6-1
d_gene: NA
CDR3nt: TGTGCCAGCAGTCGGGACTCTCACTCCTACGAGCAGTACTTC
CDR3aa: CASSRDSHSYEQYF

abundance: few
j_gene: TRBJ2-3
v_gene: TRBV19
d_gene: NA
CDR3nt: TGTGCCAGTAGTGAGTACGGGGCCACAGATACGCAGTATTTT
CDR3aa: CASSEYGATDTQYF

abundance: NA
j_gene: TRBJ2-5
v_gene: TRBV10-3
d_gene: NA
CDR3nt: TGTGCCATCAGTGAGTTTGCAGGCCAAGAGACCCAGTACTTC
CDR3aa: CAISEFAGQETQYF

abundance: few
j_gene: TRBJ2-5
v_gene: TRBV12-3/TRBV12-4
d_gene: NA
CDR3nt: TGTGCCAGCAGTTTAGAAATTGCGGGATGGGCAGAGACCCAGTACTTC
CDR3aa: CASSLEIAGWAETQYF

abundance: few
j_gene: TRBJ1-1
v_gene: TRBV9
d_gene: NA
CDR3nt: TGTGCCAGCAGCCGCGTAGGGGACCCGAACACTGAAGCTTTCTTT
CDR3aa: CASSRVGDPNTEAFF

abundance: NA
j_gene: TRBJ2-7
v_gene: TRBV25-1
d_gene: TRBD2
CDR3nt: TGTGCCAGCAGTGACGGGACTAGTATCTACGAGCAGTACTTC
CDR3aa: CASSDGTSIYEQYF

abundance: medium-sized
j_gene: TRBJ1-1
v_gene: TRBV6-1
d_gene: NA
CDR3nt: TGTGCCAGCAGCCCCGGTCCAGCCACTGAAGCTTTCTTT
CDR3aa: CASSPGPATEAFF

abundance: NA
j_gene: TRBJ2-1
v_gene: TRBV7-3
d_gene: NA
CDR3nt: TGTGCCAGCAGCTTAGGGCCAGGCGACAATGAGCAGTTCTTC
CDR3aa: CASSLGPGDNEQFF

abundance: NA
j_gene: TRBJ2-1
v_gene: TRBV4-2
d_gene: NA
CDR3nt: TGTGCCAGCAGCCTAAGGGGGGGGAATGAGCAGTTCTTC
CDR3aa: CASSLRGGNEQFF

abundance: large
j_gene: TRBJ1-1
v_gene: TRBV24-1
d_gene: NA
CDR3nt: TGTGCCACCACCCAAGGATACAACACTGAAGCTTTCTTT
CDR3aa: CATTQGYNTEAFF

abundance: few
j_gene: TRBJ2-3
v_gene: TRBV27
d_gene: NA
CDR3nt: TGTGCCAGCCTGCGGAGGGTGGGCACAGATACGCAGTATTTT
CDR3aa: CASLRRVGTDTQYF

abundance: NA
j_gene: TRBJ2-7
v_gene: TRBV11-1
d_gene: TRBD1
CDR3nt: TGTGCCAGCTCGAACATTCTCGGGACAGGGAGACACGAGCAGTACTTC
CDR3aa: CASSNILGTGRHEQYF

abundance: large
j_gene: TRBJ1-1
v_gene: TRBV12-3/TRBV12-4
d_gene: NA
CDR3nt: TGTGCCAGCAGTTTAGCGGATTTCCTGGACAGATCTGAAGCTTTCTTT
CDR3aa: CASSLADFLDRSEAFF

abundance: few
j_gene: TRBJ2-2
v_gene: TRBV13
d_gene: NA
CDR3nt: TGTGCCAGCAGCCCCAGGTCGGCCGGGGAGCTGTTTTTT
CDR3aa: CASSPRSAGELFF

abundance: few
j_gene: TRBJ2-1
v_gene: TRBV4-2
d_gene: TRBD2
CDR3nt: TGTGCCAGCAGCCAAACTAGCGGGAGAGGCTCCTACAATGAGCAGTTCTTC
CDR3aa: CASSQTSGRGSYNEQFF

abundance: few
j_gene: TRBJ2-7
v_gene: TRBV7-2
d_gene: TRBD2
CDR3nt: TGTGCCAGCAGCTTAAGTAGCGGGAGGTTCGACGAGCAGTACTTC
CDR3aa: CASSLSSGRFDEQYF

abundance: NA
j_gene: TRBJ2-1
v_gene: TRBV19
d_gene: NA
CDR3nt: TGTGCCAGTAGTGTTTTGGGCGATGAGCAGTTCTTC
CDR3aa: CASSVLGDEQFF

abundance: once
j_gene: TRBJ1-1
v_gene: TRBV6-1
d_gene: NA
CDR3nt: TGTGCCAGCAATGAGAAGGAGAACACTGAAGCTTTCTTT
CDR3aa: CASNEKENTEAFF

abundance: few
j_gene: TRBJ2-2
v_gene: TRBV4-2
d_gene: TRBD2
CDR3nt: TGTGCCAGCAGCCAAGTTGGGACTAGCGGGAGAACCGGGGAGCTGTTTTTT
CDR3aa: CASSQVGTSGRTGELFF

abundance: medium-sized
j_gene: TRBJ2-5
v_gene: TRBV12-3/TRBV12-4
d_gene: NA
CDR3nt: TGTGCCAGCAGCTCCAGCTTAGCAAGTGAGACCCAGTACTTC
CDR3aa: CASSSSLASETQYF

abundance: few
j_gene: TRBJ2-1
v_gene: TRBV11-3
d_gene: TRBD2
CDR3nt: TGTGCCAGCAGCTCCAGAGCGGGAGGGTCCTACAATGAGCAGTTCTTC
CDR3aa: CASSSRAGGSYNEQFF

abundance: NA
j_gene: TRBJ2-7
v_gene: TRBV5-7
d_gene: TRBD1
CDR3nt: TGTGCCAGCAGCCGGACAGGTCCTAATTTCGAGCAGTACTTC
CDR3aa: CASSRTGPNFEQYF

abundance: NA
j_gene: TRBJ2-7
v_gene: TRBV24-1
d_gene: NA
CDR3nt: TGTGCCACCAGTGATTCAGTAGTCGCCGAGCAGTACTTC
CDR3aa: CATSDSVVAEQYF

abundance: few
j_gene: TRBJ2-7
v_gene: TRBV19
d_gene: TRBD2
CDR3nt: TGTGTCAGTAGTCCGCGGGACTATCAAAACGAGCAGTACTTC
CDR3aa: CVSSPRDYQNEQYF

abundance: NA
j_gene: TRBJ1-6
v_gene: TRBV29-1
d_gene: NA
CDR3nt: TGCAGCGACGAGGGAGGGAATAATTCACCCCTCCAATTT
CDR3aa: CSDEGGNNSPLQF

abundance: few
j_gene: TRBJ1-1
v_gene: TRBV12-3/TRBV12-4
d_gene: NA
CDR3nt: TGTGCCAGCAGTTACCGCAGGGAAATGAACACTGAAGCTTTCTTT
CDR3aa: CASSYRREMNTEAFF

abundance: NA
j_gene: TRBJ2-5
v_gene: TRBV5-1
d_gene: NA
CDR3nt: TGCGCCAGCAGCTTGATAGGCACAGCCCAAGAGACCCAGTACTTC
CDR3aa: CASSLIGTAQETQYF

abundance: NA
j_gene: TRBJ1-3
v_gene: TRBV14
d_gene: NA
CDR3nt: TGTGCCAGCAGCCAAGTTTCGGCTGGAAACACCATATATTTT
CDR3aa: CASSQVSAGNTIYF

abundance: NA
j_gene: TRBJ2-1
v_gene: TRBV2
d_gene: TRBD2
CDR3nt: TGTGCCAGCACCCCCAGGAGCGGGGGATACAATGAGCAGTTCTTC
CDR3aa: CASTPRSGGYNEQFF

abundance: NA
j_gene: TRBJ1-5
v_gene: TRBV10-3
d_gene: NA
CDR3nt: TGTGCCACCAGTGAGGGCAGTTCAAGCAATCAGCCCCAGCATTTT
CDR3aa: CATSEGSSSNQPQHF

abundance: NA
j_gene: TRBJ2-2
v_gene: TRBV7-7
d_gene: TRBD2
CDR3nt: TGTGCTAGCAGCCCCTTCCGGACTAGCGGGAGGGTATCGGCCGGGGAGCTGTTTTTT
CDR3aa: CASSPFRTSGRVSAGELFF

abundance: NA
j_gene: TRBJ2-7
v_gene: TRBV18
d_gene: NA
CDR3nt: TGTGCCAGCTCACCACCGACGGGACACCACTCCTACGAGCAGTACTTC
CDR3aa: CASSPPTGHHSYEQYF

abundance: NA
j_gene: TRBJ1-3
v_gene: TRBV7-9
d_gene: NA
CDR3nt: TGTGCCAGCAGCTCCAGAGGAAACACCATATATTTT
CDR3aa: CASSSRGNTIYF

abundance: few
j_gene: TRBJ2-7
v_gene: TRBV14
d_gene: TRBD2
CDR3nt: TGTGCCAGCAGTCCTCTCTTCCTAGCGGGAGGCTACTCCTACGAGCAGTACTTC
CDR3aa: CASSPLFLAGGYSYEQYF

abundance: NA
j_gene: TRBJ1-1
v_gene: TRBV30
d_gene: NA
CDR3nt: TGTGCCTGGAGCCCGCTGTGGGAGACCAACACTGAAGCTTTCTTT
CDR3aa: CAWSPLWETNTEAFF

abundance: few
j_gene: TRBJ1-5
v_gene: TRBV10-3
d_gene: NA
CDR3nt: TGTGCCATCAGTGAGTCTGTCAGCAATCAGCCCCAGCATTTT
CDR3aa: CAISESVSNQPQHF

abundance: once
j_gene: TRBJ1-1
v_gene: TRBV9
d_gene: TRBD1
CDR3nt: TGTGCCAGCAGCGGGGGGGGGCGACAGGGGGGCACTGAAGCTTTCTTT
CDR3aa: CASSGGGRQGGTEAFF

abundance: NA
j_gene: TRBJ2-7
v_gene: TRBV20-1
d_gene: NA
CDR3nt: TGCAGTGCTACGCCCATTGGGGAGAACATCGAGCAGTACTTC
CDR3aa: CSATPIGENIEQYF

abundance: NA
j_gene: TRBJ2-3
v_gene: TRBV12-3/TRBV12-4
d_gene: NA
CDR3nt: TGTGCCAGCAGCGCCGGGACCTCCACAGATACGCAGTATTTT
CDR3aa: CASSAGTSTDTQYF

abundance: NA
j_gene: TRBJ2-1
v_gene: TRBV30
d_gene: NA
CDR3nt: TGTGCCTGTGCTGAGACCGCCTACAATGAGCAGTTCTTC
CDR3aa: CACAETAYNEQFF